The 11 T cell receptor beta chains below were found in one sample sequenced in a study of identical twins. TCRdb re-derived calls from the 5' RACE reads in MiXCR, one entry per CDR3 protein. The repertoire has 400,000 to 550,000 distinct CDR3 sequences, less than 25% of them found once; the top ten carry 0.75% to 0.95%. These records were also assigned to another study, of T cells expressing NK-cell markers.

The sample was CD4+ T cells sorted from blood. These TCRs come from a woman under 30 in good health.

In this sample, this clonotype turned up many times. CDR3 sequence reads: CASSPRGGNQPQHF. CDR3 sequence (DNA): TGTGCCAGCAGCCCCCGTGGGGGCAATCAGCCCCAGCATTTT. The chain uses TRBV7-2 and TRBJ1-5; the D is unclear. The V gene's germline CDR1 is SGHTA and CDR2 FQGNSA. The CDR3 is made up of 14 amino acids. V was pared by 5 bases and J by 2 bases, with 10 bases between. Full variable domain (rest looked up from reference TRBV7-2 and TRBJ1-5): GAGVSQSPSNKVTEKGKDVELRCDPISGHTALYWYRQSLGQGLEFLIYFQGNSAPDKSGLPSDRFSAERTGGSVSTLTIQRTQQEDSAVYLCASSPRGGNQPQHFGDGTRLSIL.

The chain carries TRBV20-1 and TRBJ2-1, with D possibly TRBD1 on 5 matching bases. V dropped 2 bases and J dropped 2 bases, with 19 bases sitting between them. Germline V gives CDR1 DFQATT, CDR2 SNEGSKA (reference sequence). CDR3 length: 17 residues. The DNA of the CDR3 is TGCAGTGCTAGAAGGAGCGACAGCCTTAGAGCCTACAATGAGCAGTTCTTC. It translates to CSARRSDSLRAYNEQFF.

The chain joins TRBV12-3 or TRBV12-4 to TRBJ1-6, with TRBD1 matching over 7 bases. This CDR3 is built from 13 residues. Unmatched junction bases numbered 5, after V lost 7 bases and J lost 8 bases. In DNA, the CDR3 is TGTGCCAGCAATCGACAGGGATATTCACCCCTCCACTTT. Its translation: CASNRQGYSPLHF.

This clonotype was seen a few times. The J gene is TRBJ1-2, the V gene TRBV5-1; D gene ambiguous. This CDR3 is 16 amino acids long. In germline, CDR1 is SGHRS, CDR2 YFSETQ. Trimming left V 0 bases short and J 1 base short, with 13 bases between. The CDR3 reads CASSLAVGTLNYGYTF. CDR3 DNA: TGCGCCAGCAGCTTGGCCGTGGGTACACTTAACTATGGCTACACCTTC. Drawing the rest from reference TRBV5-1 and TRBJ1-2, the complete variable domain is KAGVTQTPRYLIKTRGQQVTLSCSPISGHRSVSWYQQTPGQGLQFLFEYFSETQRNKGNFPGRFSGRQFSNSRSEMNVSTLELGDSALYLCASSLAVGTLNYGYTFGSGTRLTVV.

The chain couples TRBV7-9 to TRBJ2-1, with TRBD2 as a possible D gene (6 bases). The CDR3 has 16 residues. Germline V lookup: CDR1 SEHNR, CDR2 FQNEAQ (reference sequence). Trimming took 6 bases from V and 10 from J, leaving 25 bases between them. CDR3 coding DNA: TGTGCCAGCAGAAGTACTTTGGGGACTCCTTTGAGAGAGCAGTTCTTC. Its protein is CASRSTLGTPLREQFF.

This clonotype was counted between two and nine times. The J gene is TRBJ1-1, the V gene TRBV3-1; 11 bases map to TRBD1. Germline V CDR1 and CDR2: LGHDT, YNNKEL (reference sequence). V was clipped by 4 bases and J by 4 bases; unmatched bases: 5. The CDR3 has 15 amino acids. The CDR3 region is CASSRRDRGFTEAFF. As DNA, the CDR3 is TGTGCCAGCAGCCGTCGGGACAGGGGGTTCACTGAAGCTTTCTTT.

This clonotype appeared a few times. The CDR3 sequence is CASSLTAAASSYNEQFF. CDR3 nucleotide sequence: TGTGCCAGCAGCTTAACCGCCGCGGCCAGCTCCTACAATGAGCAGTTCTTC. The chain links TRBV7-2 to TRBJ2-1, with unresolved D. The CDR3 loop spans 17 amino acids. CDR1 and CDR2 from the germline V gene are SGHTA and FQGNSA. The V gene lost 2 bases and the J gene lost 0 bases, with 14 bases spanning the gap.

The V and J genes are TRBV7-2 and TRBJ2-5; 8 bases are a match to TRBD1. From germline, CDR1 is SGHTA and CDR2 FQGNSA. This CDR3 has 14 residues. The J segment lost 5 bases and the V segment lost 5 bases, leaving 7 bases of the junction unmatched. The CDR3 DNA reads TGTGCCAGCAGCAGGAATCAGGGGGCCGAGACCCAGTACTTC. It translates to CASSRNQGAETQYF.

The sample holds many counts of this clonotype. The chain is built from TRBV6-5 and TRBJ1-1; D is possibly TRBD1 (5 bases). Germline V lookup: CDR1 MNHEY, CDR2 SVGAGI. V was cut by 0 bases and J by 1 base, with 6 bases left in between. This CDR3 comprises 14 residues. The CDR3 reads CASSYSTGNTEAFF. In DNA, the CDR3 is TGTGCCAGCAGTTACTCAACAGGGAACACTGAAGCTTTCTTT.

This clonotype was detected only a few times. This sequence joins TRBV5-1 and TRBJ1-2; 7 positions match TRBD1. Germline V gives CDR1 SGHRS, CDR2 YFSETQ. This CDR3 has 14 residues. With V trimmed by 1 base and J by 6 bases, 6 bases remained unmatched. This chain's CDR3 is CASSLSNRGNGYTF. The CDR3 bases are TGCGCCAGCAGCTTGTCTAACAGGGGAAATGGCTACACCTTC.

This clonotype has just a few counts. The chain uses TRBV7-2 and TRBJ2-1; the match to TRBD1 covers 9 bases. This CDR3 spans 14 amino acids. The V gene end was trimmed by 1 base and the J gene end by 8 bases; junction bases not matched to a gene: 3. The germline gives CDR1 SGHTA, CDR2 FQGNSA. The CDR3 DNA sequence: TGTGCCAGCAGCTTAGGGGACAGGGTCGATGAGCAGTTCTTC. Its translation is CASSLGDRVDEQFF.